This T cell receptor (beta chain) is from a study of shared clonotypes between healthy human individuals. Across the study: There were three CD4 naive, three CD4 memory, two CD8 naive and one CD8 memory plates per donor.

Naivety among CD8 cells was defined by CD45RO negativity and positive CCR7 selection, thereby excluding terminally differentiated effector memory CD45RA+ cells. Study-wide results and caveats: Non-shared clonotypes had lower generation probabilities than clonotypes shared by all four sorted-subset donors.

Details on this clone: The antigen remains undetermined.

The authors' processing: Junction-only immunoSEQ sequences carried no quality scores, so filtering differed. Only in-frame clones appear in the TCRdb table, and some are missing; sequencing was by immunoSEQ multiplex PCR. V, J and clone size were drawn from that table, and D and trimming were deduced from the DNA. The sample records millions of clones, more than 85% being singletons. J was trimmed by 5 bases and V by 6 bases; bases with no gene match: 8. The V gene's germline CDR1 is SGDLS and CDR2 YYNGEE. CDR3 length: 16 residues. The chain joins TRBV9 to TRBJ2-2, with 12 bases identical to TRBD2. Sequenced input: naive CD8+ T cells from PBMCs. This sequence originates from a man younger than 35 in good health. Some clones in this sample may be carry-over from other donors' samples. Here the CDR3 DNA reads TGTGCCAGCAACCCTAGCGGGAGGGTGTCGACCGGGGAGCTGTTTTTT. Translating gives CASNPSGRVSTGELFF.